What follows describes a single T cell receptor (beta chain). Germline CDR1 MGHRA, CDR2 YSYEKL. The CDR3 has 12 amino acids. Trimming took off 6 bases at V and 4 bases at J, with 9 bases between the two ends. Prior autoimmune disease or systemic immunosuppression barred patients. The sample comes from a study of OX40 agonist ivuxolimab in advanced cancers. Whole-study context: Age averaged around 60 years (range roughly 23 to 90), and roughly 82% were male. Past anti-PD-1, anti-PD-L1 or anti-CTLA-4 therapy was accepted, and 40% had received some.

The data were produced by immunoSEQ multiplex PCR, yet TCRdb's version contains in-frame clones alone and is incomplete. The sample shows roughly 40,000 clones, about nine tenths of them seen only once. The sequencing here drew on CD4+ or CD8+ T cells sorted from blood, taken in a trial of the OX40 agonist ivuxolimab. The sequence came from an adult with an advanced solid tumor such as melanoma, head and neck, liver or kidney cancer. The rearrangement uses TRBV4-1 and TRBJ1-2, with D uncertain. Written as DNA, the CDR3 is TGCGCCAGCAGAAACCAGGTCTATGGCTACACCTTC. Its protein is CASRNQVYGYTF.